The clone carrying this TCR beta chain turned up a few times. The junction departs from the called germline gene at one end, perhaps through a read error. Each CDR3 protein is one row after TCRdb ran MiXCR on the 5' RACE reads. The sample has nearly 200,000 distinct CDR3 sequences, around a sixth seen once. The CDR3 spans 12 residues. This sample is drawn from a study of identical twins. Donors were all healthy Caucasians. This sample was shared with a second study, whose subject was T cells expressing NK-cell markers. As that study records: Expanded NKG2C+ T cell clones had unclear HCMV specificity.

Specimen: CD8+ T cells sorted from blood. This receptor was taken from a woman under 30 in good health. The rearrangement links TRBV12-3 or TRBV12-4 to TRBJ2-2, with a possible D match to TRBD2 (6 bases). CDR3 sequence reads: CASSSPRGELVF. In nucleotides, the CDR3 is TGTGCCAGCAGTTCCCCCCGCGGGGAGCTGGTTTTT.